This T cell receptor (beta chain) was found in a study of early T cells in non-severe SARS-CoV-2 infection. In the study overall: It was bulk RNA from unsorted whole blood that was sequenced, and the chains were unpaired.

Germline loops: CDR1 SGDLS, CDR2 YYNGEE. This CDR3 region has 14 residues. The junction had 5 bases not matched to a gene; V was cut back by 0 bases and J by 6 bases. In this sample, this clonotype turned up many times. The antigen remains unidentified. Study conclusions and caveats: VDJdb matches were skewed toward anti-spike CD8 T cell responses.

Attached unique molecular identifiers marked individual cDNA molecules. MiXCR, run by TCRdb on the 5' RACE reads, gives a single entry per CDR3 protein. The sample records 57,000 or so distinct CDR3 sequences, roughly 5.5% being singletons. The TCR was taken from an adult who was a healthcare worker with PCR-confirmed SARS-CoV-2 infection or an uninfected control (not recorded which). The chain links TRBV9 to TRBJ2-7; 8 bases fit TRBD2. Sequencing used whole blood. The CDR3 loop is CASSVDSGAVEQYF. DNA for the CDR3: TGTGCCAGCAGCGTAGATAGCGGGGCCGTCGAGCAGTACTTC.